One and the same sample provided the 32 T cell receptor beta chains below, sequenced in a study of shared clonotypes between healthy human individuals. Profiling relied on immunoSEQ multiplex PCR, and the TCRdb table lists in-frame clones only, not all of them. The data contain around 980,000 clones, around 78% of them seen just once; the ten biggest clones take up roughly 0.57%. The sequenced sample consisted of memory CD4+ T cells from PBMCs. Subset of the sample: CD45RA-negative fraction. Receptors were obtained from a man aged 18-30 years in good health. Some clones in this sample may be carry-over from other donors' samples.

The chain is built from TRBV5-1 and TRBJ2-2, with 7 nucleotides matching TRBD1. V shed 0 bases, J shed 6 bases, and the junction held 8 bases outside the gene matches. CDR1 is SGHRS and CDR2 is YFSETQ in the germline V gene. The length of the CDR3 is 16 residues. DNA for the CDR3: TGCGCCAGCAGCTTGGTCCGTGGGACAGAATCCGGGGAGCTGTTTTTT. Protein: CASSLVRGTESGELFF. The complete variable domain, with remaining parts taken from reference TRBV5-1 and TRBJ2-2, reads KAGVTQTPRYLIKTRGQQVTLSCSPISGHRSVSWYQQTPGQGLQFLFEYFSETQRNKGNFPGRFSGRQFSNSRSEMNVSTLELGDSALYLCASSLVRGTESGELFFGEGSRLTVL.

This chain uses TRBV28 with TRBJ1-1; D remains ambiguous. The CDR3 is 14 residues long. The V end was cut by 6 bases, the J end by 3 bases, with 14 bases between. Germline values: CDR1 MDHEN, CDR2 SYDVKM. This chain's CDR3 is CASSPPGSDTEAFF. The CDR3 nucleotides are TGTGCCAGCAGCCCCCCGGGATCGGACACTGAAGCTTTCTTT.

The genes are TRBV7-6 and TRBJ2-2; maybe TRBD2 (6 bases). The CDR3 spans 17 residues. Trimming removed 2 bases at V and 1 base at J, with 14 bases between. CDR1 is SGHVS, CDR2 FNYEAQ, per germline. CDR3: CASSLFGGSLNTGELFF. The DNA for the CDR3 is TGTGCCAGCAGCTTATTTGGAGGGTCTTTGAACACCGGGGAGCTGTTTTTT.

The chain uses TRBV10-1 and TRBJ2-1, with 9 positions matching TRBD2. The J segment lost 0 bases and the V segment lost 5 bases, leaving 8 bases of the junction unmatched. This CDR3 is built from 17 residues. The germline gives CDR1 WNHNN, CDR2 SYGVQD (reference sequence). The CDR3 here is CASSSLAGLSSYNEQFF. The CDR3 bases are TGCGCCAGCAGTAGTCTAGCGGGACTCAGCTCCTACAATGAGCAGTTCTTC.

This clone was found a few times. The chain has TRBV9 and TRBJ2-1; D is uncertain. This CDR3 is 14 amino acids long. Germline CDR1 SGDLS, CDR2 YYNGEE. Trimming removed 0 bases at V and 4 bases at J, with 8 bases between. CDR3 region: CASSVAGKYNEQFF. For the CDR3, the DNA is TGTGCCAGCAGCGTAGCGGGCAAGTACAATGAGCAGTTCTTC.

V usage is TRBV6-5 and J usage is TRBJ1-2; D call uncertain. With 2 bases removed from V and 0 bases from J, the gap between germline ends came to 10 bases. This CDR3 region has 15 residues. In germline, CDR1 is MNHEY, CDR2 SVGAGI. The chain's CDR3 is CASSYKGLSNYGYTF. CDR3 nucleotide sequence: TGTGCCAGCAGTTACAAGGGTCTCTCTAACTATGGCTACACCTTC.

The CDR3 coding sequence is TGTGCCAGCAGCTTAACTGGGACTTTTGGGGATACGCAGTATTTT. Translated: CASSLTGTFGDTQYF. The chain combines TRBV7-3 with TRBJ2-3; weak D call: TRBD2 (6 bases). Between the trimmed V and J ends, which lost 0 bases and 6 bases, there was a span of 13 bases. Per the germline V gene, CDR1 is SGHTA and CDR2 is FQGTGA. The CDR3 sequence is 15 residues long.

The CDR3 loop reads CSVITRGSITDTQYF. CDR3 DNA: TGCAGCGTGATAACTAGGGGCAGTATAACAGATACGCAGTATTTT. This sequence joins TRBV29-1 and TRBJ2-3, with D perhaps given as TRBD1 or TRBD2 (5 bases each). This CDR3 spans 15 amino acids. V lost 6 bases to trimming and J lost 3 bases, with 19 bases between them. From germline, CDR1 is SQVTM and CDR2 ANQGSEA.

The sample holds one count of this clone. A much bigger clone sits one base away, suggesting this may be a read error. This chain links TRBV11-3 with TRBJ2-2, with 7 positions matching TRBD1. CDR3 length: 13 amino acids. Germline trimming cut 2 bases from V and 6 bases from J; bases unmatched to any gene: 0. Looked up from germline, CDR1 is SGHNT and CDR2 is YENEEA. CDR3 DNA: TGTGCCAGCAGCTTACAGGGGGCCGGGGAGCTGTTTTTT. Translation gives CASSLQGAGELFF.

The rearrangement links TRBV28 to TRBJ1-5; a weak D match, TRBD1 (6 bases). The germline gives CDR1 MDHEN, CDR2 SYDVKM. The V and J ends lost 6 bases and 8 bases respectively, with 20 bases between them. This CDR3 is built from 15 residues. In nucleotides, the CDR3 is TGTGCCAGCAGACAATGGCTAGGGGGAACAGAGCCCCAGCATTTT. This translates into CASRQWLGGTEPQHF.

The chain links TRBV23-1 to TRBJ2-7, with a tentative D call TRBD1 (6 bases). TRBV23-1 is known as an ORF, though its function is uncertain. Trimming removed 6 bases at V and 1 base at J, with 13 bases between. CDR3 length equals 14 residues. The CDR3 DNA sequence: TGCGCCAGCAGACCACAGGGTAGATCCTACGAGCAGTACTTC. Translation gives CASRPQGRSYEQYF.

The CDR3 DNA reads as TGTGCCAGCAGCCCACGGACAGGGAACAATGAGCAGTTCTTC. This codes for CASSPRTGNNEQFF. This chain connects TRBV5-4 to TRBJ2-1; 8 bases are a match to TRBD1. This CDR3 spans 14 amino acids. Germline CDR1 reads SGHNT; CDR2 reads YYREEE (reference sequence). The junction had 5 bases not matched to a gene; V was cut back by 4 bases and J by 5 bases.

This chain connects TRBV19 to TRBJ2-7; 10 bases are a match to TRBD1. Unmatched junction bases numbered 11, after V lost 5 bases and J lost 7 bases. This CDR3 has 15 residues. Germline CDR1 reads LNHDA; CDR2 reads SQIVND (reference sequence). The CDR3 bases are TGTGCCAGTAGTGACAACGACAGGGGGCGCGAAGAGCAGTACTTC. This gives the protein CASSDNDRGREEQYF.

The V gene is TRBV5-4, the J gene TRBJ2-3, with D unresolved. The CDR3 runs 13 residues. Trimming cost V 6 bases and J 9 bases, with 17 bases left between them. Germline lookup yields CDR1 SGHNT and CDR2 YYREEE (reference sequence). CDR3 sequence reads: CASTIQNDRTQYF. The CDR3 DNA reads as TGTGCCAGCACCATCCAAAATGATCGGACGCAGTATTTT.

The chain couples TRBV5-6 to TRBJ2-1; D might be TRBD1 (6 bases). The ends were cut back, 3 bases at V and 9 bases at J, with 22 bases in the middle. The CDR3 is made up of 16 amino acids. Germline CDR1 and CDR2: SGHDT and YYEEEE. DNA of the CDR3: TGTGCCAGCAGCTCACGACAGGCTGGGCTAGTTGGTGAGCAGTTCTTC. Translation gives CASSSRQAGLVGEQFF.

As regards this clone: This same CDR3 is encoded by further DNA sequences in the sample. The genes are TRBV30 and TRBJ2-7, with D tentatively TRBD2 (5 bases). This CDR3 is 12 amino acids long. Germline CDR1 is GTSNPN and CDR2 is SVGIG (reference sequence). Deletions cut 0 bases from V and 5 bases from J, with 8 bases between. CDR3 sequence reads: CAWSVGGHEQYF. CDR3 DNA sequence: TGTGCCTGGAGTGTTGGAGGTCACGAGCAGTACTTC.

Of note for this clone: Other DNA sequences from this sample encode an identical CDR3 as well. This chain links TRBV5-1 with TRBJ2-3, with 12 bases matching TRBD1. This CDR3 is built from 15 residues. The V gene end was trimmed by 0 bases and the J gene end by 6 bases; junction bases not matched to a gene: 2. CDR1 SGHRS and CDR2 YFSETQ come from the germline V gene. CDR3 sequence: CASSLAGTGGDTQYF. The CDR3 DNA sequence: TGCGCCAGCAGCTTGGCCGGGACAGGGGGCGATACGCAGTATTTT.

The J gene is TRBJ1-4, the V gene TRBV11-1; D perhaps matches TRBD1 (6 bases). Between the trimmed V and J ends, which lost 5 bases and 7 bases, there was a span of 17 bases. The CDR3 loop spans 15 amino acids. Per germline, CDR1 SGHAT and CDR2 FQDESV (reference sequence). CDR3: CASSRTGSHGEKLFF. In DNA, the CDR3 is TGTGCCAGCAGCCGAACAGGGTCTCATGGTGAAAAACTGTTTTTT. Based on the CDR3 plus reference TRBV11-1 and TRBJ1-4, the full variable domain is EAEVAQSPRYKITEKSQAVAFWCDPISGHATLYWYRQILGQGPELLVQFQDESVVDDSQLPKDRFSAERLKGVDSTLKIQPAELGDSAMYLCASSRTGSHGEKLFFGSGTQLSVL.

The CDR3 DNA reads TGTGCCAGCAGCTCCTCCTGGGGGGTGGACACCATATATTTT. It specifies CASSSSWGVDTIYF. The chain joins TRBV7-2 to TRBJ1-3; a possible D gene is TRBD1 (5 bases). V was trimmed by 4 bases and J by 8 bases, leaving 15 bases between them. CDR1 and CDR2 from the germline V gene are SGHTA and FQGNSA. The CDR3 has 14 residues.

This clone was seen a few times. The chain recombines TRBV30 with TRBJ1-6; D unclear. V lost 4 bases and J lost 7, with 17 bases in between. This CDR3 comprises 15 residues. The germline V gene encodes CDR1 GTSNPN and CDR2 SVGIG (reference sequence). This chain's CDR3 is CAWNYKVSQNSPLHF. CDR3 DNA sequence: TGTGCCTGGAACTATAAGGTCTCCCAGAATTCACCCCTCCACTTT.

This clone was observed a handful of times. Other DNA sequences in the same sample also yield this CDR3. The chain combines TRBV2 with TRBJ2-6; no clear D gene. Trimming pared 6 bases from V and 0 bases from J, leaving 3 bases between. Germline loops: CDR1 SNHLY, CDR2 FYNNEI. This CDR3 region has 13 residues. CDR3 bases: TGTGCCAGCAGAAGCTCTGGGGCCAACGTCCTGACTTTC. Translated: CASRSSGANVLTF.

The CDR3 DNA follows: TGTGCCATCAGTGAGCCGGGACTTTCCTACGAGCAGTACTTC. Translated, it gives CAISEPGLSYEQYF. The chain has TRBV10-3 and TRBJ2-7, with D possibly being TRBD2 (6 bases). Trimming took off 2 bases at V and 1 base at J, with 9 bases between the two ends. Germline CDR1 and CDR2: ENHRY and SYGVKD. The CDR3 has 14 amino acids.

The chain employs TRBV7-8 and TRBJ1-5; tentative D call: TRBD1 (5 bases). Germline V gene data show CDR1 as SGHVS and CDR2 as FQNEAQ. Trimming left V 8 bases short and J 1 base short, with 21 bases between. This CDR3 is 17 amino acids long. CDR3 DNA: TGTGCCAGCGCTCGGGGGGGGAGGGCCTTCAGCAATCAGCCCCAGCATTTT. Its protein product is CASARGGRAFSNQPQHF.

V gene TRBV19 combines with J gene TRBJ2-3, with a tentative D call TRBD1 (5 bases). The CDR3 is made up of 14 amino acids. Germline CDR1 is LNHDA and CDR2 is SQIVND (reference sequence). Trimming shortened V by 7 bases and J by 2 bases, and 13 bases separated the two germline ends. CDR3: CASKGQGYTDTQYF. CDR3 in DNA: TGTGCCAGTAAAGGGCAGGGATACACAGATACGCAGTATTTT.

This clone was seen once. V usage is TRBV4-1 and J usage is TRBJ1-1; D unresolved. CDR1 MGHRA and CDR2 YSYEKL come from the germline V gene. This CDR3 has 14 residues. Trimming cost V 2 bases and J 2 bases, with 9 bases left between them. This CDR3 is CASSQPQPNTEAFF. In nucleotides, the CDR3 is TGCGCCAGCAGCCAACCACAACCCAACACTGAAGCTTTCTTT.

The chain uses TRBV25-1 and TRBJ2-1; D might be TRBD1 or TRBD2, each matching 5 bases. The CDR3 covers 14 residues. The germline V gene has CDR1 MGHDK and CDR2 SYGVNS. The ends were cut back, 2 bases at V and 9 bases at J, with 14 bases in the middle. The CDR3 loop is CASSERGGSSEQFF. The CDR3 DNA follows: TGTGCCAGCAGTGAACGGGGCGGGTCTAGTGAGCAGTTCTTC.

Concerning this clone: This sample includes further DNA sequences coding for the same CDR3. The rearrangement uses TRBV2 and TRBJ1-5; TRBD1 agrees at 11 bases. The CDR3 consists of 14 residues. Germline lookup yields CDR1 SNHLY and CDR2 FYNNEI. Trimming removed 4 bases from V and 7 bases from J; junction bases left unmatched: 3. The CDR3 region is CASSGTGGRQPQHF. The CDR3 DNA sequence: TGTGCCAGCAGTGGGACAGGGGGCCGGCAGCCCCAGCATTTT.

DNA of the CDR3: TGTGCCAGCAGGTACAGGGGCGTTTACAATGAGCAGTTCTTC. The encoded protein is CASRYRGVYNEQFF. The chain recombines TRBV28 with TRBJ2-1; 7 positions agree with TRBD1. This CDR3 has 14 amino acids. Germline CDR1 is MDHEN and CDR2 is SYDVKM. J gave up 4 bases and V 6 bases, and 6 bases lay outside the gene matches.

This chain joins TRBV6-5 and TRBJ1-3; perhaps TRBD1 as D (5 bases). This CDR3 contains 15 residues. In germline, CDR1 is MNHEY, CDR2 SVGAGI. The V end was cut by 11 bases, the J end by 3 bases, with 20 bases between. The CDR3 sequence: CASRGGSVGGNTIYF. The CDR3 coding sequence is TGTGCCTCCCGTGGGGGGAGCGTAGGTGGAAACACCATATATTTT.

The genes are TRBV5-1 and TRBJ2-5; 12 bases line up with TRBD2. V shed 4 bases, J shed 5 bases, and the junction held 6 bases outside the gene matches. The germline V gene encodes CDR1 SGHRS and CDR2 YFSETQ. The CDR3 extends over 15 amino acids. The CDR3 sequence: CASSMLAGGEETQYF. Written as DNA, the CDR3 is TGCGCCAGCAGCATGCTAGCGGGAGGGGAGGAGACCCAGTACTTC.

In the case of this clone: This sample includes further DNA sequences coding for the same CDR3. The chain combines TRBV7-9 with TRBJ2-1; 11 bases are shared with TRBD2. The CDR3 has 15 amino acids. CDR1 is SEHNR and CDR2 is FQNEAQ in the germline V gene (reference sequence). V was clipped by 5 bases and J by 4 bases; unmatched bases: 4. The CDR3 nucleotides read TGTGCCAGCAGCCCGGGACTAGCGGATTACAATGAGCAGTTCTTC. Protein: CASSPGLADYNEQFF.

This rearrangement joins TRBV5-1 to TRBJ2-5, with D perhaps TRBD1 (6 bases). The CDR3 extends over 13 amino acids. V was trimmed by 2 bases and J by 2 bases, leaving 7 bases between them. CDR1 SGHRS and CDR2 YFSETQ come from the germline V gene. The DNA for the CDR3 is TGCGCCAGCAGCTTTAGGGGGCAAGAGACCCAGTACTTC. The encoded protein is CASSFRGQETQYF.